What follows are 24 T cell receptor beta chains derived from one specimen sequenced in a study of T and B cells in COVID-19 patients. Multiplex PCR with BIOMED2 TRB-A/B primer pools amplified TRB rearrangements. One entry per CDR3 protein, called by TCRdb with MiXCR from the multiplex PCR reads. The data show 20,000 to 25,000 distinct CDR3 sequences, with under 35% seen just once and about 2.2% held by the top ten. Blood genomic DNA input for TRB amplification was about 220-500 ng. The material sequenced was blood. All receptors derive from a human donor who had recovered from COVID-19.

This clonotype is deemed medium-sized. This rearrangement joins TRBV11-3 to TRBJ2-5; a possible D gene is TRBD1 (5 bases). Per the germline V gene, CDR1 is SGHNT and CDR2 is YENEEA. The CDR3 extends over 14 amino acids. V was cut by 3 bases and J by 1 base, with 9 bases left in between. CDR3 loop: CASSFFQGQETQYF. Written as DNA, the CDR3 is TGTGCCAGCAGCTTTTTCCAGGGCCAAGAGACCCAGTACTTC. Based on the CDR3 plus reference TRBV11-3 and TRBJ2-5, the full variable domain is EAGVVQSPRYKIIEKKQPVAFWCNPISGHNTLYWYLQNLGQGPELLIRYENEEAVDDSQLPKDRFSAERLKGVDSTLKIQPAELGDSAVYLCASSFFQGQETQYFGPGTRLLVL.

By frequency in the sample, this clonotype is medium-sized. This chain links TRBV29-1 with TRBJ2-7, with 7 positions matching TRBD1. CDR3 length: 14 residues. CDR1 is SQVTM, CDR2 ANQGSEA, per germline. V lost 6 bases and J lost 2; bases outside the gene matches: 10. The CDR3 region is CSVVTGTVPYEQYF. In nucleotides, the CDR3 is TGCAGCGTGGTAACCGGGACAGTTCCCTACGAGCAGTACTTC.

This clonotype has only a few counts. The rearrangement joins TRBV18 to TRBJ2-7; 9 nucleotides align to TRBD2. CDR3 length equals 15 residues. With 3 bases clipped from V and 4 bases from J, the junction kept 7 bases outside the gene matches. CDR1 and CDR2 (germline): KGHSH, LQKENI. CDR3 DNA: TGTGCCAGCTCACCGGGCTCTAGCGGGGCGTACGAGCAGTACTTC. It encodes CASSPGSSGAYEQYF.

In its sample, this clonotype ranks as medium-sized. V gene TRBV19 combines with J gene TRBJ1-6; 8 bases line up with TRBD1. The V gene end was trimmed by 6 bases and the J gene end by 6 bases; junction bases not matched to a gene: 4. Germline CDR1 reads LNHDA; CDR2 reads SQIVND (reference sequence). The CDR3 spans 14 residues. CDR3 DNA sequence: TGTGCCAGTAGCGAAACAGGGGGTAATTCACCCCTCCACTTT. Protein sequence: CASSETGGNSPLHF.

The CDR3 bases are TGTGCCAGCAGCCTCACCGGGGACGGCATGAACACTGAAGCTTTCTTT. It encodes CASSLTGDGMNTEAFF. The rearrangement links TRBV6-5 to TRBJ1-1; D may be TRBD1 (5 bases). The CDR3 has 16 residues. V lost 6 bases to trimming and J lost 0 bases, with 17 bases between them. The germline CDR1 and CDR2 sequences are MNHEY and SVGAGI.

The J gene is TRBJ2-3, the V gene TRBV11-3; 13 positions agree with TRBD2. Looked up from germline, CDR1 is SGHNT and CDR2 is YENEEA. The J segment lost 4 bases and the V segment lost 5 bases, leaving 9 bases of the junction unmatched. The CDR3 is made up of 17 amino acids. The CDR3 loop reads CASSPTSGGRRADTQYF. The DNA of the CDR3 is TGTGCCAGCAGCCCGACTAGCGGGGGGAGGCGTGCAGATACGCAGTATTTT.

To note about this clonotype: A read error is possible here, since a much larger clone lies one base away. V is TRBV19 and J is TRBJ2-7, with TRBD1 identical over 11 bases. The CDR3 is 14 residues long. Per germline, CDR1 LNHDA and CDR2 SQIVND (reference sequence). As DNA, the CDR3 is TGTGCCAGTAGTGTTGGACAGGGGGCTTACGTGCAGTACTTC. It is translated as CASSVGQGAYVQYF.

This clonotype was seen more than once but under ten times. This chain joins TRBV18 and TRBJ1-1; D possibly corresponds to TRBD1 (6 bases). Germline CDR1 is KGHSH and CDR2 is LQKENI. V lost 5 bases, J lost 0 bases, and 13 bases lay in between. The CDR3 runs to 15 residues. As DNA, the CDR3 is TGTGCCAGCTCAACCAGACAGGCCATGAACACTGAAGCTTTCTTT. This translates into CASSTRQAMNTEAFF.

This clonotype was counted ten times or more. The CDR3, as DNA: TGTGCCAGCAGTCCCGGGTCTCAGCAAGAGACCCAGTACTTC. Protein: CASSPGSQQETQYF. This chain joins TRBV27 and TRBJ2-5; D is unclear. The germline V gene encodes CDR1 MNHEY and CDR2 SMNVEV (reference sequence). Trimming cost V 5 bases and J 2 bases, with 12 bases left between them. This CDR3 spans 14 amino acids.

The rearrangement uses TRBV5-4 and TRBJ1-2; possibly TRBD1 for D (5 bases). Germline lookup yields CDR1 SGHNT and CDR2 YYREEE (reference sequence). Trimming cost V 4 bases and J 5 bases, with 21 bases left between them. The CDR3 has 16 residues. The CDR3, as DNA: TGTGCCAGCAGCGCATCCCCCTACAGGACCGAATATGGCTACACCTTC. This gives the protein CASSASPYRTEYGYTF.

In this sample, this clonotype turned up once. The chain carries TRBV6-1 and TRBJ1-1, with TRBD1 matching over 7 bases. Germline values: CDR1 MNHNS, CDR2 SASEGT. The trim removed 11 bases at V and 7 bases at J, leaving 10 bases unmatched. The length of the CDR3 is 12 residues. The CDR3 region is CACDRDRDEAFF. The CDR3 bases are TGTGCCTGCGACAGAGACAGGGATGAAGCTTTCTTT.

The CDR3 spells CASSYPTGDFRYNEQFF. CDR3 sequence (DNA): TGTGCCAGCAGTTACCCGACAGGGGATTTTCGGTACAATGAGCAGTTCTTC. The chain combines TRBV6-2 or TRBV6-3 with TRBJ2-1; 8 positions agree with TRBD1. Trimming at V came to 2 bases and at J to 4 bases, leaving 10 bases not matched to a gene. The CDR3 consists of 17 residues. The germline CDR1 and CDR2 sequences are MNHEY and SVGEGT.

Here the CDR3 DNA reads TGCGCCAGCAGCTTGGCAGGCCGAGCCTACGAGCAGTACTTC. It specifies CASSLAGRAYEQYF. V and J are TRBV5-1 and TRBJ2-7; D unresolved. CDR3 length: 14 amino acids. V lost 0 bases to trimming and J lost 2 bases, with 9 bases between them. CDR1 SGHRS and CDR2 YFSETQ come from the germline V gene. The whole variable domain, remainder taken from reference TRBV5-1 and TRBJ2-7, is KAGVTQTPRYLIKTRGQQVTLSCSPISGHRSVSWYQQTPGQGLQFLFEYFSETQRNKGNFPGRFSGRQFSNSRSEMNVSTLELGDSALYLCASSLAGRAYEQYFGPGTRLTVT.

The V call is TRBV18, the J call TRBJ1-6, with 9 bases aligning to TRBD1. The junction had 3 bases not matched to a gene; V was cut back by 3 bases and J by 9 bases. CDR1 and CDR2 from the germline V gene are KGHSH and LQKENI. The CDR3 covers 14 residues. The CDR3 loop is CASSPDRGVSPLHF. The CDR3 region has the DNA TGTGCCAGCTCACCCGACAGGGGGGTTTCACCCCTCCACTTT.

The chain links TRBV5-1 to TRBJ2-3; 7 nucleotides align to TRBD2. The CDR3 consists of 16 residues. V lost 0 bases and J lost 2; bases outside the gene matches: 6. CDR1 and CDR2 (germline): SGHRS, YFSETQ. The CDR3 loop reads CASSLGLAGYTDTQYF. DNA for the CDR3: TGCGCCAGCAGCTTGGGACTAGCTGGGTACACAGATACGCAGTATTTT.

This clonotype turned up a few times. This chain joins TRBV18 and TRBJ2-7; D gene ambiguous. The CDR3 is 14 residues long. V lost 4 bases and J lost 3, with 13 bases in between. Germline assignment: CDR1 KGHSH and CDR2 LQKENI. CDR3: CASSQLGSSYEQYF. The CDR3 region has the DNA TGTGCCAGCTCACAACTTGGCAGCAGCTACGAGCAGTACTTC.

This clonotype turned up a few times. The rearrangement links TRBV6-2 or TRBV6-3 to TRBJ1-2, with D unresolved. The germline CDR1 and CDR2 sequences are MNHEY and SVGEGT. This CDR3 comprises 13 residues. Trimming took 2 bases from V and 8 from J, leaving 12 bases between them. This chain's CDR3 is CASSYQLGGGYTF. In DNA, the CDR3 is TGTGCCAGCAGTTACCAACTGGGCGGAGGCTACACCTTC.

The CDR3 reads CSASTSGVYEQYF. CDR3 DNA sequence: TGCAGTGCTAGTACTAGCGGGGTATACGAGCAGTACTTC. The rearrangement uses TRBV20-1 and TRBJ2-7, with TRBD2 matching 10 bases. This CDR3 has 13 amino acids. With 3 bases clipped from V and 4 bases from J, the junction kept 3 bases outside the gene matches. The V gene's germline CDR1 is DFQATT and CDR2 SNEGSKA (reference sequence).

By sample share, this clonotype is medium-sized. The V gene is TRBV30, the J gene TRBJ2-5, with D uncertain. Germline V CDR1 and CDR2: GTSNPN, SVGIG (reference sequence). This CDR3 contains 13 residues. Trimming removed 0 bases from V and 1 base from J, with 6 bases in between. CDR3 residues: CAWSVNSQETQYF. The CDR3 nucleotides are TGTGCCTGGAGTGTGAACAGCCAAGAGACCCAGTACTTC.

To note about this clonotype: The CDR3 end shows no conserved phenylalanine or tryptophan, and so a read error is likely. Here the CDR3 reads CSALPPEGGYETQYI. CDR3 nucleotides: TGCAGTGCCCTCCCCCCAGAGGGGGGTTACGAGACCCAGTACATC. The chain recombines TRBV20-1 with TRBJ2-5; D could derive from TRBD1 or TRBD2 (6 bases each). Trimming left V 6 bases short and J 5 bases short, with 22 bases between. The CDR3 runs to 15 residues. From germline, CDR1 is DFQATT and CDR2 SNEGSKA (reference sequence).

This clonotype was detected only a few times. V usage is TRBV18 and J usage is TRBJ1-6, with unresolved D. This CDR3 has 13 amino acids. V was cut by 3 bases and J by 7 bases, with 7 bases left in between. Germline V lookup: CDR1 KGHSH, CDR2 LQKENI. The CDR3 nucleotides read TGTGCCAGCTCACCTTTTGCGAATTCACCCCTCCACTTT. It specifies CASSPFANSPLHF.

This clonotype showed up many times. The rearrangement joins TRBV5-5 to TRBJ2-7; D is possibly TRBD1 (6 bases). Germline CDR1 SGHKS, CDR2 YYEKEE (reference sequence). Trimming took 4 bases from V and 4 from J, leaving 15 bases between them. The CDR3 is made up of 14 amino acids. The CDR3, as DNA: TGTGCCAGCAGCGCCGGGACATCCTATTACGAGCAGTACTTC. Translated: CASSAGTSYYEQYF.

The chain employs TRBV6-4 and TRBJ1-1, with D unresolved. This CDR3 has 13 residues. V lost 6 bases and J 7 bases, leaving 15 bases between the germline ends. The germline V gene encodes CDR1 MRHNA and CDR2 SNTAGT. The CDR3: CASSLDRGDEAFF. The CDR3 region has the DNA TGTGCCAGCAGCCTGGACCGCGGGGATGAAGCTTTCTTT.

With respect to this clonotype: Its ends do not fully match the called genes, so a read error is possible. The rearrangement links TRBV11-3 to TRBJ1-6, with D possibly being TRBD1 (5 bases). The CDR3 is 14 residues long. CDR1 is SGHNT and CDR2 is YENEEA in the germline V gene. CDR3 amino acids: CASSRDSTNSPLQF. DNA for the CDR3: TGTGCCAGCAGCCGAGACAGCACGAATTCACCCCTCCAATTT.